These T cell receptor beta chains were read from a single sample in a study of blood T cell repertoires in COVID-19. Profiling relied on immunoSEQ multiplex PCR, and the TCRdb table lists in-frame clones only, not all of them. The data hold over 250,000 clones, with about four fifths observed a single time. Specimen: peripheral blood. The receptors here all came from a human donor with COVID-19, enrolled during active disease. The donor label of this sample is uncertain. Both conserved end residues are trimmed from each CDR3.

V	J	CDR3
TRBV4-1	TRBJ2-1	ASSQDSDLAGVGDTEQF
TRBV19	TRBJ2-1	ASSIKGQGAFEQF
TRBV19	TRBJ2-5	ASSMVGSGRETQY
TRBV30	TRBJ1-1	AWSESAPNTEAF
TRBV29-1	TRBJ2-1	SVNPNRGREQF
TRBV5-6	TRBJ2-7	ASSPSVGSNYEQY
TRBV30	TRBJ1-1	AWSATGLTEAF
TRBV9	TRBJ2-3	ASSFDQGPTDTQY
TRBV5-1	TRBJ2-5	ASSGGQGPQETQY
TRBV2	TRBJ1-1	ASGPGGATEAF
TRBV28	TRBJ2-1	ASRNSGRANNEQF
TRBV5-4	TRBJ2-2	ASSLSGRDTGELF
TRBV6-6	TRBJ1-1	ASTSRGSNTEAF
TRBV5-1	TRBJ2-3	ASSLLAGGADTDTQY
TRBV27	TRBJ2-2	ASRLAGVPTGELF
TRBV5-1	TRBJ2-1	ASSLARSAYNEQF
TRBV4-1	TRBJ2-1	ASSPSRRSSYNEQF
TRBV5-1	TRBJ1-1	ASSAGTGVSTEAF
TRBV10-3	TRBJ2-1	ATEGTGNSNEQF
TRBV28	TRBJ1-4	ASSHTTRANNEKLF
TRBV6-2/TRBV6-3	TRBJ2-1	ASSYSVGGGSSYNEQF
TRBV10-1	TRBJ2-1	ASSASGYNEQF
TRBV18	TRBJ1-2	ASSLTQGQGALNYGYT
TRBV19	TRBJ2-5	ASSIGQNQETQY
TRBV15	TRBJ1-2	ATSIDTRNYGYT
TRBV6-5	TRBJ1-5	ASSTMNQPQH
TRBV28	TRBJ2-1	ASQPGQGAFEQF
TRBV9	TRBJ2-7	ASSAGLEYEQY
TRBV18	TRBJ2-1	ASSPGLAGDEQF
TRBV11-3	TRBJ2-1	ASSLEGALYNEQF
TRBV2	TRBJ2-5	ASNQRVAETQY
TRBV24-1	TRBJ1-1	ATSEAGAENTEAF
TRBV4-2	TRBJ1-4	ASSQANRGRGEKLF
TRBV3-1/TRBV3-2	TRBJ2-7	ASSLGLAGGLYEQY
TRBV7-8	TRBJ1-1	ASSLRRGLGAMNTEAF
TRBV30	TRBJ1-5	AWTRGQENQPQH
TRBV24-1	TRBJ2-2	ATSVPQGRTGELF
TRBV7-8	TRBJ2-1	ASSWVRLAGSSYNEQF
TRBV27	TRBJ1-5	ASRGQGAVHQPQH